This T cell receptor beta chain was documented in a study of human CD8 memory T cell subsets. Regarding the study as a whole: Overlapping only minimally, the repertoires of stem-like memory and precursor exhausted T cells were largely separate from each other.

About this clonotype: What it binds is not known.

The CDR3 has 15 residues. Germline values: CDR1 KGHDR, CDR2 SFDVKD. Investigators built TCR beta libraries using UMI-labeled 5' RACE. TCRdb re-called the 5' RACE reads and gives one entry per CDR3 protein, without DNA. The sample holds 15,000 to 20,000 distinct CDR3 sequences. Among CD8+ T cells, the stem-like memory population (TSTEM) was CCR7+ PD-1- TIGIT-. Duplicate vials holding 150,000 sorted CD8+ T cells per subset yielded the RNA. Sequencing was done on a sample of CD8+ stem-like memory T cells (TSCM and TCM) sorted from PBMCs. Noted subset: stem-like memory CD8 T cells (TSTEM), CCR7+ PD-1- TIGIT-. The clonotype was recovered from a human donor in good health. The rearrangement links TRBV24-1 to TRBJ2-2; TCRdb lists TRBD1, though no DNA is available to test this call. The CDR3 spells CATSDFNRGTGELFF.